These 4 T cell receptor beta chains share one sample of origin, sequenced in a study of OX40 agonist ivuxolimab in advanced cancers. Assay: immunoSEQ multiplex PCR; the TCRdb copy retains only in-frame clones and omits some. The profile covers 50,000 to 75,000 clones, with 86% appearing a single time and roughly 1.2% taken by the ten largest. This material consisted of CD4+ or CD8+ T cells sorted from blood, taken in a trial of the OX40 agonist ivuxolimab. These receptors came from an adult with an advanced solid tumor such as melanoma, head and neck, liver or kidney cancer.

This rearrangement joins TRBV6-4 to TRBJ2-5; D unresolved. The CDR3 consists of 14 residues. Germline V CDR1 and CDR2: MRHNA, SNTAGT. The CDR3 nucleotides read TGTGCTTTTGGAGCGTCCCCCCGGGCTGGGACCCAGTACTTC. Translated: CAFGASPRAGTQYF.

The gene calls are TRBV2 and TRBJ1-1; D may be TRBD1 (6 bases). There are 12 residues in the CDR3. The V end was cut by 6 bases, the J end by 10 bases, with 15 bases between. Per germline, CDR1 SNHLY and CDR2 FYNNEI. CDR3: CASRFDWGAAFF. CDR3 in DNA: TGTGCCAGCAGGTTCGACTGGGGGGCAGCTTTCTTT. Full variable domain (remainder filled in from reference TRBV2 and TRBJ1-1): EPEVTQTPSHQVTQMGQEVILRCVPISNHLYFYWYRQILGQKVEFLVSFYNNEISEKSEIFDDQFSVERPDGSNFTLKIRSTKLEDSAMYFCASRFDWGAAFFGQGTRLTVV.

This clone was observed a few times. The chain is built from TRBV6-6 and TRBJ1-1; 7 bases fit TRBD1. Germline CDR1 and CDR2: MNHNY and SVGAGI (reference sequence). The V and J ends lost 0 bases and 10 bases, in that order; junction bases with no gene match: 11. The CDR3 covers 15 residues. The CDR3 loop is CASSYSKSDRVRAFF. CDR3 bases: TGTGCCAGCAGTTACTCGAAGTCCGACAGGGTGAGAGCTTTCTTT.

The chain has TRBV19 and TRBJ2-1; TRBD2 might be the D (7 bases). The CDR3 contains 17 residues. Trimming stripped 3 bases from V and 4 bases from J, with 19 bases between. Per the germline V gene, CDR1 is LNHDA and CDR2 is SQIVND (reference sequence). CDR3 protein: CASSMGGPGSSYNEQFF. The CDR3 DNA reads as TGTGCCAGTAGTATGGGGGGGCCCGGGAGTTCTTACAATGAGCAGTTCTTC.